This TCR beta chain was recorded in a study of blood T cells in healthy people across ages. Whole-study results and caveats: Donor CMV status, an unknown factor, possibly confounded changes in expanded clonotypes. The fall in TCR beta diversity per million T cells was roughly linear with age.

A second 7 to 11 cycle PCR used barcoded and J-beta primers. Template switching added a 12-random-nucleotide identifier to every cDNA molecule. TCRdb re-called the 5' RACE reads with MiXCR, one entry per CDR3 protein. Of about 570,000 distinct CDR3 sequences in the sample, about 27% were seen once. This clonotype has more than one count but fewer than ten. Antigen unknown. Trimming removed 3 bases from V and 5 bases from J, with 17 bases in between. The germline gives CDR1 SGHRS, CDR2 YFSETQ. The CDR3 runs 15 residues. The same sample was also used in a study of T cells of mothers and their children.

The sample taken for sequencing was blood. V and J are TRBV5-1 and TRBJ2-5; possible D gene TRBD2, 6 bases. This TCR was sampled from a boy aged 2 to 9 in good health. CDR3 DNA: TGCGCCAGCAGCTGGGGGACTGGGGACCGGGAGACCCAGTACTTC. It yields the protein CASSWGTGDRETQYF.